These 21 T cell receptor beta chains share one sample of origin, sequenced in a study of blood T cell repertoires in COVID-19. The assay was immunoSEQ multiplex PCR, and TCRdb's table has in-frame clones only and misses some. The table has a few hundred thousand clones, about 90% seen once. Specimen: PBMCs or T cells enriched from blood (not recorded which). The receptors come from a human donor in a cohort exposed to, infected with or recovered from COVID-19 (not recorded which). The donor label of this sample is uncertain.

V and J are TRBV5-5 and TRBJ1-3, with a weak D call TRBD1 (5 bases). The CDR3 covers 15 residues. Trimming shortened V by 2 bases and J by 2 bases, and 11 bases separated the two germline ends. Germline CDR1 reads SGHKS; CDR2 reads YYEKEE (reference sequence). Written as DNA, the CDR3 is TGTGCCAGCAGCTTTCAGGAGGGGACTGGAAACACCATATATTTT. Translation: CASSFQEGTGNTIYF. Based on the CDR3 plus reference TRBV5-5 and TRBJ1-3, the full variable domain is DAGVTQSPTHLIKTRGQQVTLRCSPISGHKSVSWYQQVLGQGPQFIFQYYEKEERGRGNFPDRFSARQFPNYSSELNVNALLLGDSALYLCASSFQEGTGNTIYFGEGSWLTVV.

The CDR3 region is CASSFSTGGTDTQYF. In DNA form, the CDR3 reads TGTGCCAGCAGCTTTTCTACAGGGGGCACAGATACGCAGTATTTT. The chain uses TRBV5-4 and TRBJ2-3, with TRBD1 identical over 7 bases. The ends lost 2 bases at V and 1 base at J; junction bases unmatched: 4. The CDR3 extends over 15 amino acids. Germline values: CDR1 SGHNT, CDR2 YYREEE (reference sequence).

The genes are TRBV20-1 and TRBJ1-2, with D hard to call. Deletions cut 3 bases from V and 14 bases from J, with 16 bases between. Germline lookup yields CDR1 DFQATT and CDR2 SNEGSKA (reference sequence). The CDR3 totals 11 residues. The CDR3 loop reads CSASSFLAWTF. CDR3 coding DNA: TGCAGTGCTAGCTCGTTCCTGGCATGGACCTTC.

This chain uses TRBV7-6 with TRBJ2-7; D not certain. V shed 3 bases and J shed 2 bases, with 8 bases lying between them. CDR3 length: 13 amino acids. Looked up from germline, CDR1 is SGHVS and CDR2 is FNYEAQ. CDR3 nucleotides: TGTGCCAGCAGCTTGAGAGACACCTACGAGCAGTACTTC. Protein sequence: CASSLRDTYEQYF.

The V and J genes are TRBV5-1 and TRBJ1-2; 7 positions match TRBD1. V was pared by 1 base and J by 4 bases, with 1 base of the junction left unmatched. Germline V lookup: CDR1 SGHRS, CDR2 YFSETQ. The CDR3 covers 13 residues. The CDR3 DNA reads TGCGCCAGCAGCTTGCCAGGGGGCTATGGCTACACCTTC. The encoded protein is CASSLPGGYGYTF.

As for this clone: An end of the junction differs from the germline gene, which may be a read error. The chain uses TRBV3-1 (or the pseudogene TRBV3-2) and TRBJ1-4, with D uncertain. This CDR3 contains 15 residues. CDR1 is LGHDT, CDR2 YNNKEL, per germline (reference sequence). Here the CDR3 DNA reads TGTGTCAGCAGCCCCGGTAAGGTCTCGGGTGAAAAACTGTTTTTT. Protein sequence: CVSSPGKVSGEKLFF.

The chain couples TRBV29-1 to TRBJ2-7; TRBD1 aligns across 7 bases. V was clipped by 1 base and J by 7 bases; unmatched bases: 7. The CDR3 sequence is 13 residues long. Germline V gene sequence: CDR1 SQVTM, CDR2 ANQGSEA. The CDR3, as DNA: TGCAGCGTTGAAGGGGCAGGGGGAGAGGAGCAGTACTTC. It encodes CSVEGAGGEEQYF.

The rearrangement joins TRBV5-1 to TRBJ1-4; a weak D match, TRBD1 (5 bases). Trimming took off 3 bases at V and 0 bases at J, with 12 bases between the two ends. The CDR3 spans 16 residues. From germline, CDR1 is SGHRS and CDR2 YFSETQ. CDR3 region: CASSSARQSTNEKLFF. The CDR3 DNA reads as TGCGCCAGCAGCTCCGCTAGACAGTCAACTAATGAAAAACTGTTTTTT.

The V call is TRBV6-4, the J call TRBJ2-3, with 11 nucleotides matching TRBD2. With 6 bases clipped from V and 4 bases from J, the junction kept 6 bases outside the gene matches. This CDR3 has 15 residues. Per the germline V gene, CDR1 is MRHNA and CDR2 is SNTAGT. The CDR3 nucleotides are TGTGCCAGCAGCATAGCGGGGGGGCCCGCAGATACGCAGTATTTT. This gives the protein CASSIAGGPADTQYF.

This clone is a singleton in its sample. This chain connects TRBV7-2 to TRBJ1-6, with D maybe TRBD1 (6 bases). The CDR3 spans 17 residues. From germline, CDR1 is SGHTA and CDR2 FQGNSA. V was pared by 1 base and J by 9 bases, with 19 bases between. The CDR3 nucleotides are TGTGCCAGCAGCTTAGAGGACAGCCCAAAAACGGGTTCACCCCTCCACTTT. Encoded protein: CASSLEDSPKTGSPLHF.

The V call is TRBV5-6, the J call TRBJ2-5; 7 bases fit TRBD2. Germline CDR1 reads SGHDT; CDR2 reads YYEEEE. With V trimmed by 0 bases and J by 4 bases, 6 bases remained unmatched. The CDR3 runs to 15 residues. CDR3 nucleotide sequence: TGTGCCAGCAGCTTGGTTCAGCGGGGACGAGAGACCCAGTACTTC. It specifies CASSLVQRGRETQYF.

This clone showed up just a few times. The gene calls are TRBV25-1 and TRBJ2-7, with a tentative D call TRBD1 (5 bases). Trimming left V 6 bases short and J 3 bases short, with 12 bases between. The CDR3 covers 13 residues. Germline V gives CDR1 MGHDK, CDR2 SYGVNS. CDR3 nucleotide sequence: TGTGCCAGCAGCGTAGGGGCCAGCTACGAGCAGTACTTC. Its protein is CASSVGASYEQYF.

V usage is TRBV18 and J usage is TRBJ1-4; tentatively, D is TRBD1 (6 bases). This CDR3 comprises 17 residues. V was trimmed by 2 bases and J by 0 bases, leaving 13 bases between them. The V gene's germline CDR1 is KGHSH and CDR2 LQKENI. The CDR3 DNA reads TGTGCCAGCTCACCAGATCAGGGGTCCGCAACTAATGAAAAACTGTTTTTT. Translated, it gives CASSPDQGSATNEKLFF.

The chain has TRBV30 and TRBJ1-4; D is ambiguous. The CDR3 loop spans 14 amino acids. V lost 3 bases, J lost 3 bases, and 11 bases lay in between. The germline gives CDR1 GTSNPN, CDR2 SVGIG (reference sequence). The CDR3 spells CAWSAHMANEKLFF. The DNA of the CDR3 is TGTGCCTGGAGCGCTCACATGGCTAATGAAAAACTGTTTTTT.

The J gene is TRBJ2-1, the V gene TRBV24-1; TRBD2 agrees at 8 bases. The V and J ends lost 8 bases and 8 bases, in that order; junction bases with no gene match: 10. Germline V gene sequence: CDR1 KGHDR, CDR2 SFDVKD. CDR3 size: 14 residues. The chain's CDR3 is CATTTSGGLDEQFF. The CDR3 region has the DNA TGTGCCACCACCACTAGCGGAGGTTTGGATGAGCAGTTCTTC.

The V call is TRBV3-1 (or the pseudogene TRBV3-2), the J call TRBJ2-5; the match to TRBD2 covers 10 bases. The CDR3 runs to 16 residues. The germline gives CDR1 LGHDT, CDR2 YNNKEL (reference sequence). Germline trimming cut 5 bases from V and 1 base from J; bases unmatched to any gene: 7. CDR3 in DNA: TGTGCCAGCAGCTTAGCGGGGGGCCCCCTCCAAGAGACCCAGTACTTC. Its protein product is CASSLAGGPLQETQYF.

The chain recombines TRBV27 with TRBJ2-5; TRBD1 is a possible D gene (6 bases). The CDR3 length is 15 residues. The germline gives CDR1 MNHEY, CDR2 SMNVEV (reference sequence). V shed 1 base and J shed 2 bases, with 11 bases lying between them. The CDR3 DNA reads as TGTGCCAGCAGTTTATGGGGGCGCGGTCAAGAGACCCAGTACTTC. Translation gives CASSLWGRGQETQYF.

The chain carries TRBV19 and TRBJ2-5, with 10 bases matching TRBD2. Germline lookup yields CDR1 LNHDA and CDR2 SQIVND (reference sequence). After removal of 3 bases from V and 5 bases from J, the junction contained 15 bases not matched to a gene. This CDR3 comprises 18 residues. The CDR3 loop reads CASSILSPQRGGGETQYF. For the CDR3, the DNA is TGTGCCAGTAGTATTCTTTCACCCCAGCGGGGGGGCGGCGAGACCCAGTACTTC.

The chain uses TRBV7-9 and TRBJ2-7; maybe TRBD1 (6 bases). Deletions cut 4 bases from V and 2 bases from J, with 9 bases between. The CDR3 covers 13 residues. The germline gives CDR1 SEHNR, CDR2 FQNEAQ (reference sequence). The CDR3 sequence: CASSSGQTYEQYF. As DNA, the CDR3 is TGTGCCAGCAGCTCTGGACAGACCTACGAGCAGTACTTC.

The chain carries TRBV10-3 and TRBJ2-7, with 7 bases identical to TRBD1. Germline V gene lookup returns CDR1 ENHRY and CDR2 SYGVKD. This CDR3 contains 14 residues. Trimming cost V 6 bases and J 2 bases; bases outside gene matches: 7. The CDR3 DNA reads TGTGCCATCAGCAGGGACAGCACCCCCTACGAGCAGTACTTC. This sequence encodes CAISRDSTPYEQYF.

The chain employs TRBV2 and TRBJ1-1; a weak D match, TRBD1 (5 bases). This CDR3 contains 12 residues. Germline V gene data show CDR1 as SNHLY and CDR2 as FYNNEI. The germline V and J ends were trimmed by 6 bases and 10 bases, with 15 bases remaining between them. CDR3 nucleotide sequence: TGTGCCAGCAGAGCACAGGTTGAGGTAGCTTTCTTT. It yields the protein CASRAQVEVAFF.